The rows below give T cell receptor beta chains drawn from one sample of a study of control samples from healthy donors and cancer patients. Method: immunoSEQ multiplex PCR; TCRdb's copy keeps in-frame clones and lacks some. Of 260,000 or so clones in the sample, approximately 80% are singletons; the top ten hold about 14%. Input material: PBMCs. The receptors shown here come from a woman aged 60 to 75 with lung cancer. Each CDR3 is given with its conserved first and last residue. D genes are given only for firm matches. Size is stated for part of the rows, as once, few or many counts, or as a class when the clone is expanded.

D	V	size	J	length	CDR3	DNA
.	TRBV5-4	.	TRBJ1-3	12	CAGKGVGNTIYF	TGTGCCGGAAAGGGGGTAGGAAACACCATATATTTT
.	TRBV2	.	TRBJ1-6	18	CASSLYRLVGRNNSPLHF	TGTGCCAGCAGTTTATACCGCTTAGTCGGGCGGAATAATTCACCCCTCCACTTT
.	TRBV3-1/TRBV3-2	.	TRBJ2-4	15	CASSQAARLTNIQYF	TGTGCCAGCAGCCAAGCTGCACGCTTGACAAACATTCAGTACTTC
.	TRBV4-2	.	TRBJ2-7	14	CASSPDGGAYEQYF	TGTGCCAGCAGCCCGGACGGGGGAGCGTACGAGCAGTACTTC
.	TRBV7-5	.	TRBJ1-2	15	CVRSLFPPRGYGYTF	TGTGTCAGAAGCTTATTCCCCCCCCGTGGCTATGGCTACACCTTC
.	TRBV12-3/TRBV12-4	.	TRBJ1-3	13	CASSFVLGNTIYF	TGTGCCAGCAGTTTCGTATTGGGAAACACCATATATTTT
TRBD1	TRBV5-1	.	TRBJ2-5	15	CASSFGTGSQETQYF	TGCGCCAGCAGCTTTGGGACAGGGAGTCAAGAGACCCAGTACTTC
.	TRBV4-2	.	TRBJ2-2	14	CASSREGGTGELFF	TGTGCCAGCAGCCGAGAAGGAGGTACTGGGGAGCTGTTTTTT
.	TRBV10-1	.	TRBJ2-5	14	CASSESTGWETQYF	TGCGCCAGCAGTGAGTCTACGGGCTGGGAGACCCAGTACTTC
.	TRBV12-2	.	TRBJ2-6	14	CASLLSLRANVLTF	TGTGCAAGTCTCCTTTCTCTCCGGGCCAACGTCCTGACTTTC
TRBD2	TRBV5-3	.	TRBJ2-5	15	CARRLAGGGLETQYF	TGTGCCAGAAGGCTAGCGGGAGGTGGGTTAGAGACCCAGTACTTC
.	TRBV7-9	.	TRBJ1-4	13	CASTQQLGEKLFF	TGTGCCAGCACCCAGCAGTTGGGGGAAAAACTGTTTTTT
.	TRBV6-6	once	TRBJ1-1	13	CASSRTLATEAFF	TGTGCCAGCTCCAGGACCCTCGCCACTGAAGCTTTCTTT
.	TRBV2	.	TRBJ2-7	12	CASRPQGYEQYF	TGTGCCAGCAGGCCCCAGGGGTACGAGCAGTACTTC
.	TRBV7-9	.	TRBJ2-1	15	CASSLEGGGFNEQFF	TGTGCCAGCAGCTTAGAGGGAGGTGGGTTCAATGAGCAGTTCTTC
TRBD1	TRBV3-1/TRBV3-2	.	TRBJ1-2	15	CASSLTGGASYGYTF	TGTGCCAGCAGCCTAACAGGGGGCGCGTCGTATGGCTACACCTTC
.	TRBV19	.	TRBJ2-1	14	CASSTLFAGIEQFF	TGTGCCAGTAGTACCCTATTTGCGGGAATTGAGCAGTTCTTC
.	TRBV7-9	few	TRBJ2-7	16	CASSEIGRVLTYEQYF	TGTGCCAGCAGCGAGATAGGACGTGTATTGACCTACGAGCAGTACTTC
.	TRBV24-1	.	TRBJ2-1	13	CATSAFMGSEQFF	TGTGCCACCAGTGCCTTCATGGGTTCTGAGCAGTTCTTC
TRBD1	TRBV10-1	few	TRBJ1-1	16	CASSESREGGYTEAFF	TGCGCCAGCAGTGAGTCAAGAGAAGGGGGCTACACTGAAGCTTTCTTT
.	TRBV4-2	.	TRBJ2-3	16	CASSQGGRVSTDTQYF	TGTGCCAGCAGCCAAGGCGGCAGGGTCAGCACAGATACGCAGTATTTT
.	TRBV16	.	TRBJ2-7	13	CASSQSEGYEQYF	TGTGCCAGCAGCCAATCAGAGGGATACGAGCAGTACTTC
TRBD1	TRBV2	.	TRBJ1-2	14	CASSVLGGLYGYTF	TGTGCCAGCAGTGTGCTAGGGGGCCTCTATGGCTACACCTTC
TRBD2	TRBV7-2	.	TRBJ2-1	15	CASSLVGTSASEQFF	TGTGCCAGCAGCTTAGTGGGGACTAGCGCGAGTGAGCAGTTCTTC
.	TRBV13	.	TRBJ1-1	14	CASSLDPANTEAFF	TGTGCCAGCAGCTTAGACCCAGCGAACACTGAAGCTTTCTTT
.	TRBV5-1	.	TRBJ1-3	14	CASSPPGSGNTIYF	TGCGCCAGCAGCCCCCCAGGGTCGGGAAACACCATATATTTT
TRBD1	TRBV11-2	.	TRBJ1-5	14	CASSVTGEGQPQHF	TGCGCCAGCAGCGTCACAGGGGAAGGCCAGCCCCAGCATTTT
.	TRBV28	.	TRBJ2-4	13	CASRGLAKNIQYF	TGTGCCAGCCGAGGCCTAGCCAAAAACATTCAGTACTTC
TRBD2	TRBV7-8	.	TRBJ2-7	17	CASSLAVRTSGGYEQYF	TGTGCCAGCAGCTTAGCGGTGCGGACTAGCGGGGGCTACGAGCAGTACTTC
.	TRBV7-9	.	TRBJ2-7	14	CASSAQGSSYEQYF	TGTGCCAGCAGCGCGCAGGGATCCTCCTACGAGCAGTACTTC
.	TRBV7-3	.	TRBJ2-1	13	CASSLNPRNEQFF	TGTGCCAGCAGCTTAAACCCCCGGAATGAGCAGTTCTTC
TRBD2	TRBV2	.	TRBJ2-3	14	CASSEVSGSDTQYF	TGTGCCAGCAGTGAGGTTAGCGGGTCGGATACGCAGTATTTT
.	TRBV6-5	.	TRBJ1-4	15	CASSPGGPPNEKLFF	TGTGCCAGCAGTCCCGGCGGTCCTCCGAATGAAAAACTGTTTTTT
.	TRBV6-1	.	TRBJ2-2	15	CASSEVRINTGELFF	TGTGCCAGCAGTGAAGTCAGGATTAACACCGGGGAGCTGTTTTTT
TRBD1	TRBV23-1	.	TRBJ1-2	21	CASSLKGTCGQGESLNYGYTF	TGCGCCAGCAGTCTAAAAGGTACGTGTGGACAGGGGGAGAGCCTTAACTATGGCTACACCTTC
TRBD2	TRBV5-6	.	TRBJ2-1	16	CASSFVSGRSYNEQFF	TGTGCCAGCAGCTTTGTTAGCGGGCGCTCCTACAATGAGCAGTTCTTC
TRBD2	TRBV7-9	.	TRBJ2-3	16	CASSLRRGELTDTQYF	TGTGCCAGCAGCTTGAGGCGGGGGGAACTCACAGATACGCAGTATTTT
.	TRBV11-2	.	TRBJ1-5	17	CASSLESSYYSNQPQHF	TGTGCCAGCAGCTTAGAAAGCAGCTATTATAGCAATCAGCCCCAGCATTTT
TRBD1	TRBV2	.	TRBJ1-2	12	CASRQGEYGYTF	TGTGCCTCTAGACAGGGGGAGTATGGCTACACCTTC
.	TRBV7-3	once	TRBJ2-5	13	CASSLRVRETQYF	TGTGCCAGCAGCTTAAGGGTCCGGGAGACCCAGTACTTC
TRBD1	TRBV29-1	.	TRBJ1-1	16	CSVLYYRGGPYTEAFF	TGCAGCGTTCTTTATTACAGGGGAGGGCCGTACACTGAAGCTTTCTTT
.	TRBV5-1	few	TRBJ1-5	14	CASSLGQLNQPQHF	TGCGCCAGCAGCTTGGGACAGCTGAATCAGCCCCAGCATTTT
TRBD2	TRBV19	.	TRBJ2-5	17	CARVGGLAGGPRLTQYF	TGTGCCAGGGTGGGCGGACTAGCGGGAGGGCCTAGGTTGACCCAGTACTTC
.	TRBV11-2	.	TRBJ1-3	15	CASSLVRGSGNTIYF	TGTGCCAGCAGCTTAGTTCGGGGATCTGGAAACACCATATATTTT
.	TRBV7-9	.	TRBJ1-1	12	CASSLQGPEAFF	TGTGCCAGCAGCTTACAGGGCCCTGAAGCTTTCTTT
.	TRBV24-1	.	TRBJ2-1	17	CATSDFKKPSSYNEQFF	TGTGCCACCAGTGATTTCAAAAAACCAAGCTCCTACAATGAGCAGTTCTTC
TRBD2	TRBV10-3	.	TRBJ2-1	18	CAISESSGGTSRGNEQFF	TGTGCCATCAGTGAATCTAGCGGGGGGACCTCCAGGGGGAATGAGCAGTTCTTC
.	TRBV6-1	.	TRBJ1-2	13	CASSEQGLSGYTF	TGTGCCAGCAGTGAACAAGGGTTGAGTGGCTACACCTTC
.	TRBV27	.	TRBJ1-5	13	CASSPLENWPQHF	TGTGCCAGCAGTCCCCTTGAGAATTGGCCCCAGCATTTT
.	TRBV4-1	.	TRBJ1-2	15	CASSQAFGGAYGYTF	TGCGCCAGCAGCCAAGCATTTGGGGGGGCCTATGGCTACACCTTC
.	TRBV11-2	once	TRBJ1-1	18	CASSLDSGNLFSGTEAFF	TGTGCCAGCAGCTTAGATTCCGGGAATTTATTCTCAGGCACTGAAGCTTTCTTT
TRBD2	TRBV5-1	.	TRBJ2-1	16	CASSLRGGSSYNEQFF	TGCGCCAGCAGCTTGAGAGGCGGGAGCTCCTACAATGAGCAGTTCTTC
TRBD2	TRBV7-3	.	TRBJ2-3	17	CASSTGLVGPSTDTQYF	TGTGCCAGCAGCACGGGACTAGTGGGACCTAGCACAGATACGCAGTATTTT
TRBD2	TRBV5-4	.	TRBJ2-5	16	CASSSRLAGGQATQYF	TGTGCCAGCAGCTCGAGACTAGCGGGGGGGCAAGCGACCCAGTACTTC
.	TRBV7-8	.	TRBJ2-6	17	CASSARDNFFGANVLTF	TGTGCCAGCAGCGCCCGGGACAATTTCTTTGGGGCCAACGTCCTGACTTTC
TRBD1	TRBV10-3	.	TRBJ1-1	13	CAISPGQGVEAFF	TGTGCCATCAGCCCCGGACAGGGAGTAGAAGCTTTCTTT